Given below is one T cell receptor beta chain in context. What it recognizes is unknown. Sorting of CD4+ naive, central memory, regulatory and stem cell-like memory cells was performed via CD45RO/CCR7/CD25/CD127/CD95/CD27. This sample stems from a study of beta chain features in type 1 diabetes. Reverse transcription of all isolated RNA meant that expressed TCRB transcripts were sequenced. TCRdb keeps only in-frame clones here, not all; method: immunoSEQ multiplex PCR. The sample holds some 230,000 clones, 7.5% to 10% seen once. Study-wide findings and caveats: Shorter TCRB CDR3s, moderately but significantly so, were found in Type 1 diabetes patients in all four CD4+ subsets.

Deletions cut 0 bases from V and 1 base from J, with 13 bases between. This CDR3 contains 16 residues. Germline loops: CDR1 MNHNY, CDR2 SVGAGI (reference sequence). The TCR was taken from a woman younger than 35 in good health. The chain has TRBV6-6 and TRBJ2-7; perhaps TRBD2 as D (6 bases). Sequencing used naive CD4+ T cells from blood. CDR3 coding DNA: TGTGCCAGCAGTTACTCTGGCGGGGCAACGTCCTACGAGCAGTACTTC. Translating it yields CASSYSGGATSYEQYF.